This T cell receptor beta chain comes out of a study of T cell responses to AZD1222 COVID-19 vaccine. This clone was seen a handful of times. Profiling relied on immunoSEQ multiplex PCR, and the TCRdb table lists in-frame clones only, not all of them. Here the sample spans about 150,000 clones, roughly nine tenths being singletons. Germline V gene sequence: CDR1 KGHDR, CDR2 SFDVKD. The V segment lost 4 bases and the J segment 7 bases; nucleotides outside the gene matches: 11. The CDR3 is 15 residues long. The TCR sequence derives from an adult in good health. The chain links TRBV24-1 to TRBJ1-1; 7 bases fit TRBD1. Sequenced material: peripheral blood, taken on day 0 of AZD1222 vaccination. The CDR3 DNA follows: TGTGCCACCAGTGACCCATCAGGGGGGCCCAATGAAGCTTTCTTT. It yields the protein CATSDPSGGPNEAFF.